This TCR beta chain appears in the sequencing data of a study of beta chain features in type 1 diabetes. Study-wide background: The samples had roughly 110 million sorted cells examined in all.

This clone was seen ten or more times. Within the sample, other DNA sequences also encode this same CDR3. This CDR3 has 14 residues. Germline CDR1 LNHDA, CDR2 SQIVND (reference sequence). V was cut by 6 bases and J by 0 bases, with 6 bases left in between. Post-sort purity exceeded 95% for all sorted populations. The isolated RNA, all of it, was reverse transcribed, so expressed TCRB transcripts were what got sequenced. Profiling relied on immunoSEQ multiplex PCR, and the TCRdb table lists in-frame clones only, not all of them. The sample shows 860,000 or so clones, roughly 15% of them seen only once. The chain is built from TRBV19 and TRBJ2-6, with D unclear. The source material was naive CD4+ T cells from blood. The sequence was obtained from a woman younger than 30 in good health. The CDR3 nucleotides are TGTGCCAGTAGCGGGTCCTCTGGGGCCAACGTCCTGACTTTC. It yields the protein CASSGSSGANVLTF.